The clone carrying this T cell receptor (beta chain) was recorded many times. The V end was cut by 0 bases, the J end by 13 bases, with 13 bases between. Germline CDR1 and CDR2: SGHAT and FQNNGV. This CDR3 contains 13 residues. This record belongs to a study of blood T cells in healthy people across ages. Together with a sample-barcoded 5' primer, a J-beta primer mix was included in a second PCR lasting about 7 to 11 cycles. Each of the cDNA molecules was tagged by a template-switch adaptor with 12 random nucleotides. TCRdb reanalysed the 5' RACE reads using MiXCR and keeps one entry per CDR3 protein. Of about 930,000 distinct CDR3 sequences in the sample, 25% to 30% were seen once. These data also featured in a second study, about T cells of mothers and their children. That source reports: Sequencing returned over 9 million TCR beta CDR3 reads per mother and around 3 million per child. The output of TCR recombination is shaped by thymic selection similarly in related and unrelated pairs. Slightly higher, non-significant overlap characterized related mother-child pairs relative to unrelated pairs.

The receptor comes from a woman in her forties in good health. Sequencing input: blood. The V and J genes are TRBV11-2 and TRBJ2-4; D unclear. CDR3 amino acids: CASSLDGFAMQYF. The CDR3 region has the DNA TGTGCCAGCAGCTTAGATGGATTTGCGATGCAGTACTTC.